The 23 T cell receptor beta chains below all came from one sample that was sequenced in a study of shared clonotypes between healthy human individuals. This table comes from immunoSEQ multiplex PCR, and its TCRdb copy is limited to in-frame clones, with some not included. The sample yields 1.6 million or so clones, 96% seen once. Input material: naive CD4+ T cells sorted from blood. Subset of the sample: CD45RA+ positively selected. The receptor set was obtained from a man under 40 in good health.

Regarding this clone: Different DNA sequences within this sample yield the same CDR3. CDR3 region: CASSLGGTGAYNEQFF. The CDR3 region has the DNA TGTGCCAGCAGCTTGGGTGGGACAGGGGCATACAATGAGCAGTTCTTC. The J gene is TRBJ2-1, the V gene TRBV5-4; 10 bases align to TRBD1. V lost 0 bases to trimming and J lost 4 bases; unmatched junction nucleotides: 4. The CDR3 totals 16 residues. Germline CDR1 reads SGHNT; CDR2 reads YYREEE (reference sequence).

As concerns this clone: Other DNA sequences of this sample code for an identical CDR3. The chain recombines TRBV27 with TRBJ2-2, with D unresolved. Germline V gene sequence: CDR1 MNHEY, CDR2 SMNVEV (reference sequence). CDR3 length: 14 amino acids. V dropped 0 bases and J dropped 1 base, with 3 bases sitting between them. The CDR3 DNA reads TGTGCCAGCAGTTTATCGCGGAACACCGGGGAGCTGTTTTTT. Amino acid sequence: CASSLSRNTGELFF.

The V gene is TRBV5-5, the J gene TRBJ2-1; D unresolved. The CDR3 runs to 16 residues. CDR1 and CDR2 (germline): SGHKS, YYEKEE (reference sequence). The V end lost 4 bases, the J end lost 0 bases, and 14 bases lay between the germline ends. The CDR3 nucleotides are TGTGCCAGCAGCCCCTTTGCGGTGAGCTCCTACAATGAGCAGTTCTTC. Its translation: CASSPFAVSSYNEQFF.

V gene TRBV7-2 combines with J gene TRBJ2-7, with 9 bases that match TRBD2. Losses at the gene ends were 6 bases for V and 2 bases for J; bases not matched to a gene: 5. The CDR3 consists of 14 residues. Germline V CDR1 and CDR2: SGHTA, FQGNSA. As DNA, the CDR3 is TGTGCCAGCAGTCAAGTAGCGGGAGCCTACGAGCAGTACTTC. Its protein product is CASSQVAGAYEQYF.

The chain links TRBV11-2 to TRBJ2-7, with D unclear. Germline V gene data show CDR1 as SGHAT and CDR2 as FQNNGV. Trimming removed 8 bases at V and 2 bases at J, with 10 bases between. The CDR3 covers 12 residues. CDR3 sequence: CASLGIAYEQYF. The CDR3 nucleotides read TGTGCCAGCCTAGGGATTGCCTACGAGCAGTACTTC.

The V call is TRBV7-2, the J call TRBJ2-7, with D possibly TRBD1 on 6 matching bases. The CDR3 runs 13 residues. Trimming cost V 4 bases and J 2 bases, with 9 bases left between them. CDR1 is SGHTA and CDR2 is FQGNSA in the germline V gene. CDR3 in DNA: TGTGCCAGCAGCTCCCACAGGGCCTACGAGCAGTACTTC. Translation gives CASSSHRAYEQYF.

This clone was observed a single time. J is TRBJ2-3 and V is TRBV25-1; 9 bases are shared with TRBD1. The junction had 6 bases not matched to a gene; V was cut back by 8 bases and J by 6 bases. This CDR3 spans 13 amino acids. Looked up from germline, CDR1 is MGHDK and CDR2 is SYGVNS. This CDR3 reads CASWGQGGDTQYF. In DNA, the CDR3 is TGTGCCAGCTGGGGACAGGGTGGCGATACGCAGTATTTT. The variable domain in full, with the rest retrieved from reference TRBV25-1 and TRBJ2-3, is EADIYQTPRYLVIGTGKKITLECSQTMGHDKMYWYQQDPGMELHLIHYSYGVNSTEKGDLSSESTVSRIRTEHFPLTLESARPSHTSQYLCASWGQGGDTQYFGPGTRLTVL.

This clone was recorded only once. V usage is TRBV2 and J usage is TRBJ1-2, with unresolved D. The CDR3 has 13 amino acids. Trimming took 4 bases from V and 8 from J, leaving 14 bases between them. CDR1 is SNHLY, CDR2 FYNNEI, per germline. The CDR3 DNA reads TGTGCCAGCAGTGTTTTGACGGTCGACGGCTACACCTTC. As protein: CASSVLTVDGYTF.

The chain carries TRBV6-4 and TRBJ2-1, with 7 positions matching TRBD2. Germline lookup yields CDR1 MRHNA and CDR2 SNTAGT. With V trimmed by 0 bases and J by 12 bases, 14 bases remained unmatched. The CDR3 sequence is 16 residues long. CDR3 coding DNA: TGTGCCAGCAGTGACTCCTCTAGCGGCCCTTCCATGGGGCAGTTCTTC. Residues: CASSDSSSGPSMGQFF.

The chain links TRBV7-6 to TRBJ2-1; TRBD2 might be the D (5 bases). Germline-derived CDR1 and CDR2 are SGHVS and FNYEAQ. Trimming removed 4 bases at V and 0 bases at J, with 19 bases between. This CDR3 is built from 18 residues. CDR3 DNA sequence: TGTGCCAGCAGCTCAAGGCTAAGGGCGGGCGGCTCCTACAATGAGCAGTTCTTC. This gives the protein CASSSRLRAGGSYNEQFF.

The chain recombines TRBV28 with TRBJ1-5; D is uncertain. The V end was cut by 7 bases, the J end by 5 bases, with 18 bases between. This CDR3 is 15 amino acids long. The germline CDR1 and CDR2 sequences are MDHEN and SYDVKM. The CDR3 region has the DNA TGTGCCAGCATAGGGTGGCGAATTGAGCATCAGCCCCAGCATTTT. Encoded protein: CASIGWRIEHQPQHF.

Points on this clone: In the same sample, other DNA sequences code for this CDR3. The rearrangement uses TRBV18 and TRBJ1-5; D gene unclear. V dropped 3 bases and J dropped 0 bases, with 9 bases sitting between them. CDR3 length equals 15 residues. The germline CDR1 and CDR2 sequences are KGHSH and LQKENI. The CDR3 reads CASSPLGDSNQPQHF. In DNA form, the CDR3 reads TGTGCCAGCTCACCTTTGGGAGATAGCAATCAGCCCCAGCATTTT.

Details on this clone: This CDR3 is also generated by other DNA sequences in the sample. V is TRBV5-4 and J is TRBJ2-5, with 7 bases identical to TRBD1. The CDR3 runs 14 residues. V lost 1 base and J lost 2; bases outside the gene matches: 2. CDR1 is SGHNT and CDR2 is YYREEE in the germline V gene (reference sequence). CDR3 loop: CASSLTGAQETQYF. The CDR3 DNA sequence: TGTGCCAGCAGCTTGACAGGGGCGCAAGAGACCCAGTACTTC.

This clone has only one observation. The chain employs TRBV27 and TRBJ1-2; possibly TRBD1 for D (5 bases). This CDR3 region has 15 residues. The germline V and J ends were trimmed by 5 bases and 3 bases, with 16 bases remaining between them. Per germline, CDR1 MNHEY and CDR2 SMNVEV (reference sequence). As DNA, the CDR3 is TGTGCCAGCAGTCCTTTTGGGGCGGACTACTATGGCTACACCTTC. Protein sequence: CASSPFGADYYGYTF.

The chain has TRBV9 and TRBJ2-3; TRBD2 is a possible D gene (5 bases). The V gene lost 0 bases and the J gene lost 4 bases, with 21 bases spanning the gap. The CDR3 extends over 18 amino acids. Germline CDR1 SGDLS, CDR2 YYNGEE. The CDR3 DNA sequence: TGTGCCAGCAGCGTAGGTCCAATCTCTCGTCTAGCCGCAGATACGCAGTATTTT. It is translated as CASSVGPISRLAADTQYF.

This chain connects TRBV29-1 to TRBJ1-1, with D uncertain. The CDR3 sequence is 13 residues long. Germline CDR1 SQVTM, CDR2 ANQGSEA. V lost 4 bases to trimming and J lost 2 bases, with 11 bases between them. In nucleotides, the CDR3 is TGCAGCGTTGCCCGGGTCCTAAACACTGAAGCTTTCTTT. This codes for CSVARVLNTEAFF.

The chain combines TRBV7-8 with TRBJ1-6; possibly TRBD1 for D (5 bases). V lost 4 bases, J lost 5 bases, and 9 bases lay in between. The CDR3 consists of 14 residues. Germline CDR1 and CDR2: SGHVS and FQNEAQ. The CDR3 spells CASSSRQNNSPLHF. The CDR3 bases are TGTGCCAGCAGCTCCCGACAGAATAATTCACCCCTCCACTTT.

The chain uses TRBV7-2 and TRBJ2-2; TRBD2 is a possible D gene (5 bases). This CDR3 has 17 residues. Looked up from germline, CDR1 is SGHTA and CDR2 is FQGNSA. Trimming stripped 5 bases from V and 7 bases from J, with 23 bases between. CDR3 DNA: TGTGCCAGCAGCCCAGCGAAGGCTAGCTGGAGAAGCGGGGAGCTGTTTTTT. The encoded protein is CASSPAKASWRSGELFF.

This clone was picked up one time. The chain joins TRBV9 to TRBJ2-6; TRBD2 aligns across 7 bases. The trim removed 7 bases at V and 2 bases at J, leaving 3 bases unmatched. Germline V lookup: CDR1 SGDLS, CDR2 YYNGEE. The CDR3 extends over 14 amino acids. This chain's CDR3 is CASRREAGANVLTF. Here the CDR3 DNA reads TGTGCCAGCCGCCGGGAGGCTGGGGCCAACGTCCTGACTTTC.

A remark on this clone: The sample holds other DNA sequences that translate to the same CDR3. This rearrangement joins TRBV29-1 to TRBJ2-1, with TRBD1 identical over 7 bases. Germline assignment: CDR1 SQVTM and CDR2 ANQGSEA. Unmatched junction bases numbered 3, after V lost 3 bases and J lost 7 bases. This CDR3 is built from 12 residues. CDR3 in DNA: TGCAGCGTTGAGACAGGGCGGAATGAGCAGTTCTTC. Amino acids: CSVETGRNEQFF.

The genes are TRBV18 and TRBJ2-7; maybe TRBD2 (5 bases). The V end lost 3 bases, the J end lost 4 bases, and 13 bases lay between the germline ends. The CDR3 runs to 14 residues. CDR1 and CDR2 (germline): KGHSH, LQKENI. The CDR3: CASSPSEGGYEQYF. In DNA, the CDR3 is TGTGCCAGCTCACCCTCAGAGGGTGGTTACGAGCAGTACTTC.

J is TRBJ1-2 and V is TRBV7-2, with 7 bases identical to TRBD1. Germline CDR1 SGHTA, CDR2 FQGNSA. With V trimmed by 7 bases and J by 8 bases, 10 bases remained unmatched. This CDR3 contains 13 residues. The CDR3 reads CASTRQGWFGYTF. The CDR3 DNA reads as TGTGCCAGCACCCGACAGGGTTGGTTCGGCTACACCTTC. The full variable domain, rest sourced from reference TRBV7-2 and TRBJ1-2, is GAGVSQSPSNKVTEKGKDVELRCDPISGHTALYWYRQSLGQGLEFLIYFQGNSAPDKSGLPSDRFSAERTGGSVSTLTIQRTQQEDSAVYLCASTRQGWFGYTFGSGTRLTVV.

The genes are TRBV4-1 and TRBJ1-2; possible D gene TRBD1, 5 bases. Germline V gives CDR1 MGHRA, CDR2 YSYEKL. The germline V and J ends were trimmed by 3 bases and 8 bases, with 16 bases remaining between them. The CDR3 is 14 amino acids. The DNA of the CDR3 is TGCGCCAGCAGCCAGGTACTACCGAAGGGGGGCTACACCTTC. Protein product: CASSQVLPKGGYTF.